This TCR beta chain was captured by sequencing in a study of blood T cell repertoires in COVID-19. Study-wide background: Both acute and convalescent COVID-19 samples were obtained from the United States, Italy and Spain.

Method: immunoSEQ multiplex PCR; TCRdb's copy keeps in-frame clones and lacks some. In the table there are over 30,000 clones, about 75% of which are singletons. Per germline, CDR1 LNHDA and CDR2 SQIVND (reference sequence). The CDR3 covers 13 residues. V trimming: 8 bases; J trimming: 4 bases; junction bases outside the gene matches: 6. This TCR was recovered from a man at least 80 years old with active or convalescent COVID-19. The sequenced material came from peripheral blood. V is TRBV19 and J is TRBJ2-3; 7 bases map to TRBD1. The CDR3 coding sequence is TGTGCCAGTGCCTGGCAGGGGGCAGATACGCAGTATTTT. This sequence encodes CASAWQGADTQYF.